These 20 T cell receptor beta chains originate from one sample sequenced in a study of control samples from healthy donors and cancer patients. Clones were sequenced by immunoSEQ multiplex PCR, and TCRdb holds only the in-frame ones, with some missing. The data show 110,000 to 150,000 clones, 89% seen once. Sequencing was carried out using blood. These receptor sequences come from a man aged 30 to 45 in good health.

This clone was seen a single time. CDR3 in amino acids: CASTYGETYEQYF. The CDR3 DNA is TGTGCCAGCACCTACGGGGAAACCTACGAGCAGTACTTC. The genes are TRBV6-6 and TRBJ2-7; perhaps TRBD2 as D (5 bases). Germline CDR1 reads MNHNY; CDR2 reads SVGAGI (reference sequence). Trimming shortened V by 7 bases and J by 2 bases, and 12 bases separated the two germline ends. The CDR3 runs to 13 residues.

The chain joins TRBV7-2 to TRBJ2-1, with D tentatively TRBD2 (6 bases). The CDR3 runs 18 residues. Trimming cost V 3 bases and J 9 bases, with 27 bases left between them. The germline gives CDR1 SGHTA, CDR2 FQGNSA. CDR3 sequence reads: CASSFYASAKNRVSEQFF. The CDR3 DNA reads TGTGCCAGCAGCTTTTATGCTAGCGCTAAGAACCGGGTGAGTGAGCAGTTCTTC.

The chain recombines TRBV7-9 with TRBJ2-7; unclear D gene. CDR3 length: 15 residues. The germline V and J ends were trimmed by 7 bases and 5 bases, with 21 bases remaining between them. The germline V gene has CDR1 SEHNR and CDR2 FQNEAQ (reference sequence). The DNA for the CDR3 is TGTGCCAGCAACCTCCGGGTCCTGCAGATCGACGAGCAGTACTTC. Its translation is CASNLRVLQIDEQYF.

The chain employs TRBV7-8 and TRBJ1-3; D is undetermined. Germline CDR1 SGHVS, CDR2 FQNEAQ. Trimming took 0 bases from V and 4 from J, leaving 10 bases between them. The CDR3 spans 15 residues. CDR3 sequence: CASSLAGHGGNTIYF. CDR3 in DNA: TGTGCCAGCAGCTTAGCCGGTCATGGGGGAAACACCATATATTTT.

This clone appeared a single time. The chain has TRBV9 and TRBJ1-6, with D possibly TRBD1 on 6 matching bases. Trimming took 0 bases from V and 7 from J, leaving 8 bases between them. There are 14 residues in the CDR3. Germline V lookup: CDR1 SGDLS, CDR2 YYNGEE. In DNA form, the CDR3 reads TGTGCCAGCAGCGTAGCAGGGGCCAATTCACCCCTCCACTTT. It codes for CASSVAGANSPLHF.

CDR3 sequence: CASSLGQPEETQYF. The CDR3 DNA follows: TGTGCCAGCAGCTTGGGCCAGCCTGAAGAGACCCAGTACTTC. The V call is TRBV5-5, the J call TRBJ2-5, with D unresolved. V was clipped by 0 bases and J by 3 bases, with 9 bases between them. The CDR3 has 14 residues. CDR1 is SGHKS, CDR2 YYEKEE, per germline (reference sequence).

This chain connects TRBV13 to TRBJ2-3, with D perhaps matching TRBD1 (5 bases). Trimming shortened V by 5 bases and J by 2 bases, and 17 bases separated the two germline ends. This CDR3 is built from 16 residues. CDR1 PRHDT and CDR2 FYEKMQ come from the germline V gene (reference sequence). The CDR3 sequence is CASSPSQGGDTDTQYF. In DNA, the CDR3 is TGTGCCAGCAGCCCCTCCCAGGGTGGGGACACAGATACGCAGTATTTT.

A single count supports this clone. The chain uses TRBV9 and TRBJ2-1, with D tentatively TRBD2 (6 bases). CDR3 length equals 15 residues. Germline loops: CDR1 SGDLS, CDR2 YYNGEE. Trimming pared 0 bases from V and 4 bases from J, leaving 11 bases between. CDR3 loop: CASSVGVAEYNEQFF. The CDR3 DNA reads TGTGCCAGCAGCGTAGGGGTAGCGGAGTACAATGAGCAGTTCTTC. The variable domain in full, with the rest retrieved from reference TRBV9 and TRBJ2-1, is DSGVTQTPKHLITATGQRVTLRCSPRSGDLSVYWYQQSLDQGLQFLIQYYNGEERAKGNILERFSAQQFPDLHSELNLSSLELGDSALYFCASSVGVAEYNEQFFGPGTRLTVL.

The chain employs TRBV7-9 and TRBJ1-1; D possibly corresponds to TRBD1 (6 bases). This CDR3 comprises 14 residues. V was cut by 5 bases and J by 1 base, with 11 bases left in between. Germline V gives CDR1 SEHNR, CDR2 FQNEAQ (reference sequence). CDR3: CASSTGHSNTEAFF. CDR3 in DNA: TGTGCCAGCAGCACGGGACACTCGAACACTGAAGCTTTCTTT.

The chain combines TRBV6-2 or TRBV6-3 with TRBJ1-2; no clear D gene. Germline lookup yields CDR1 MNHEY and CDR2 SVGEGT. V was trimmed by 2 bases and J by 2 bases, leaving 6 bases between them. The CDR3 has 13 residues. Written as DNA, the CDR3 is TGTGCCAGCAGTTACGTACAGAACTATGGCTACACCTTC. Translation gives CASSYVQNYGYTF.

This clone was detected only once. The chain joins TRBV5-6 to TRBJ2-7; possibly TRBD1 for D (6 bases). The CDR3 loop spans 12 amino acids. The V and J ends lost 4 bases and 5 bases respectively, with 10 bases between them. Germline V lookup: CDR1 SGHDT, CDR2 YYEEEE. CDR3 sequence: CASSIQGNEQYF. The CDR3 nucleotides are TGTGCCAGCAGCATCCAGGGGAACGAGCAGTACTTC.

The rearrangement joins TRBV3-1 (or the pseudogene TRBV3-2) to TRBJ2-7; the match to TRBD2 covers 7 bases. The CDR3 sequence is 15 residues long. V was clipped by 1 base and J by 3 bases; unmatched bases: 6. CDR1 is LGHDT, CDR2 YNNKEL, per germline (reference sequence). The CDR3 nucleotides read TGTGCCAGCAGCCAAGCGACTAGCACCTTCTACGAGCAGTACTTC. It yields the protein CASSQATSTFYEQYF.

The J gene is TRBJ1-1, the V gene TRBV9, with no clear D. The CDR3 loop spans 14 amino acids. V lost 4 bases and J 1 base, leaving 11 bases between the germline ends. CDR1 and CDR2 (germline): SGDLS, YYNGEE. The CDR3 sequence: CASSPPQGNTEAFF. The CDR3 region has the DNA TGTGCCAGCAGCCCCCCCCAAGGGAACACTGAAGCTTTCTTT.

The chain couples TRBV30 to TRBJ1-5, with TRBD1 identical over 8 bases. Trimming took 1 base from V and 5 from J; bases not matched to a gene: 13. The V gene's germline CDR1 is GTSNPN and CDR2 SVGIG (reference sequence). The CDR3 length is 17 residues. For the CDR3, the DNA is TGTGCCTGGAGTGGAGTTTGGACAGGGAGAAACGATCAGCCCCAGCATTTT. It yields the protein CAWSGVWTGRNDQPQHF.

The chain employs TRBV19 and TRBJ2-3; D possibly uses TRBD1 or TRBD2 (5 bases each). From germline, CDR1 is LNHDA and CDR2 SQIVND (reference sequence). Trimming shortened V by 4 bases and J by 0 bases, and 14 bases separated the two germline ends. The CDR3 covers 16 residues. The CDR3 DNA reads TGTGCCAGTAGTAGGCGCAGGGACGCTAGCACAGATACGCAGTATTTT. This sequence encodes CASSRRRDASTDTQYF.

The chain employs TRBV19 and TRBJ2-1, with a weak D call TRBD1 (6 bases). Trimming cost V 6 bases and J 3 bases, with 18 bases left between them. This CDR3 comprises 16 residues. Germline CDR1 is LNHDA and CDR2 is SQIVND (reference sequence). The CDR3 reads CASSTTGQSYYNEQFF. CDR3 sequence (DNA): TGTGCCAGTAGCACCACGGGACAATCCTACTACAATGAGCAGTTCTTC.

The genes are TRBV9 and TRBJ2-5, with D unclear. This CDR3 has 13 amino acids. The germline V and J ends were trimmed by 4 bases and 2 bases, with 9 bases remaining between them. Germline V gene data show CDR1 as SGDLS and CDR2 as YYNGEE. CDR3 amino acids: CASSPQPQETQYF. The CDR3 region has the DNA TGTGCCAGCAGCCCCCAGCCTCAAGAGACCCAGTACTTC.

The chain is built from TRBV3-1 (or the pseudogene TRBV3-2) and TRBJ2-7, with D maybe TRBD2 (6 bases). Trimming took off 4 bases at V and 2 bases at J, with 12 bases between the two ends. Germline-derived CDR1 and CDR2 are LGHDT and YNNKEL (reference sequence). This CDR3 comprises 14 residues. The CDR3 here is CASSPRTTAYEQYF. The CDR3 DNA is TGTGCCAGCAGCCCCCGGACTACCGCCTACGAGCAGTACTTC.

The J gene is TRBJ2-1, the V gene TRBV7-2; 10 nucleotides match TRBD2. The J segment lost 1 base and the V segment lost 1 base, leaving 4 bases of the junction unmatched. CDR3 length: 17 amino acids. Germline V gives CDR1 SGHTA, CDR2 FQGNSA. Written as DNA, the CDR3 is TGTGCCAGCAGCTTAGGGGCGGGACTAGCGTCCTACAATGAGCAGTTCTTC. Encoded protein: CASSLGAGLASYNEQFF.

This chain joins TRBV16 and TRBJ1-4, with D hard to call. The germline V gene has CDR1 KGHSY and CDR2 FQNENV. With 0 bases removed from V and 8 bases from J, the gap between germline ends came to 13 bases. The CDR3 runs 15 residues. This chain's CDR3 is CASSQSSRRWEKLFF. In DNA form, the CDR3 reads TGTGCCAGCAGCCAATCATCACGCCGTTGGGAAAAACTGTTTTTT.